This T cell receptor (beta chain) comes out of a study of cytotoxic CD8 clonotypes in ibrutinib-treated CLL. Study summary: Approximately ten relapsed/refractory, some 16 treatment-naive; roughly 17 IGHV unmutated.

Concerning this clone itself: The antigen is unknown.

Assay: immunoSEQ multiplex PCR; the TCRdb copy retains only in-frame clones and omits some. Among 200,000 to 250,000 clones listed, 70% were seen once. V lost 3 bases and J lost 2, with 13 bases in between. The CDR3 spans 15 residues. The germline V gene encodes CDR1 MDHEN and CDR2 SYDVKM. Study-wide findings and caveats: Public clonotypes occurred uncommonly; on treatment, they contracted or remained stable. Clonality increased with ibrutinib response but returned toward baseline at progression.

Sample: PBMCs, taken after 24 months of ibrutinib treatment. The gene calls are TRBV28 and TRBJ2-5; weak D call: TRBD1 (5 bases). The origin of this receptor is a human donor with chronic lymphocytic leukemia. CDR3 sequence: CASSFRGRAQETQYF. CDR3 DNA: TGTGCCAGCAGTTTTCGTGGCAGGGCTCAAGAGACCCAGTACTTC.